The 7 T cell receptor beta chains below were found in one sample sequenced in a study of PD-L1 blockade in urothelial cancer. Produced via immunoSEQ multiplex PCR; TCRdb's table is partial and in-frame only. The sample lists fewer than 50,000 clones; roughly 89% were seen once. This sample's time point: peripheral blood 6 weeks after treatment start. Sequencing was performed on PBMCs, taken around atezolizumab (anti-PD-L1) treatment. Receptors originate from a man between 65 and 85 years old with urothelial cancer.

The rearrangement joins TRBV5-5 to TRBJ2-5; D is perhaps TRBD1 (5 bases). Germline CDR1 and CDR2: SGHKS and YYEKEE (reference sequence). The CDR3 has 16 amino acids. The V end lost 2 bases, the J end lost 1 base, and 15 bases lay between the germline ends. This chain's CDR3 is CASSLVAQGSQETQYF. Here the CDR3 DNA reads TGTGCCAGCAGCTTAGTGGCGCAGGGTAGCCAAGAGACCCAGTACTTC.

V and J are TRBV4-2 and TRBJ2-2; D might be TRBD2 (7 bases). Germline lookup yields CDR1 LGHNA and CDR2 YNFKEQ. The CDR3 has 18 residues. The V and J ends lost 2 bases and 5 bases respectively, with 21 bases between them. The CDR3 reads CASSQSTGEGGGTGELFF. Written as DNA, the CDR3 is TGTGCCAGCAGCCAATCGACCGGGGAGGGAGGGGGGACCGGGGAGCTGTTTTTT.

The chain joins TRBV5-5 to TRBJ1-1, with a tentative D call TRBD1 (5 bases). The V end was cut by 4 bases, the J end by 6 bases, with 16 bases between. Germline V CDR1 and CDR2: SGHKS, YYEKEE (reference sequence). This CDR3 spans 14 amino acids. This CDR3 reads CASSTIGGWAEAFF. The CDR3 nucleotides read TGTGCCAGCAGCACGATCGGGGGTTGGGCTGAAGCTTTCTTT.

The chain couples TRBV30 to TRBJ1-4; D uncertain. Germline lookup yields CDR1 GTSNPN and CDR2 SVGIG (reference sequence). The CDR3 has 11 residues. V lost 5 bases and J lost 3, with 4 bases in between. CDR3 sequence (DNA): TGTGCCTGGTCGGCTAATGAAAAACTGTTTTTT. This codes for CAWSANEKLFF.

The CDR3 bases are TGCGCCAGCAGGCCTGGACAGGTCGCTAATGAAAAACTGTTTTTT. This gives the protein CASRPGQVANEKLFF. This chain uses TRBV5-1 with TRBJ1-4, with 7 bases aligning to TRBD1. This CDR3 spans 15 amino acids. After removal of 5 bases from V and 3 bases from J, the junction contained 7 bases not matched to a gene. The V gene's germline CDR1 is SGHRS and CDR2 YFSETQ. Combining the CDR3 with reference TRBV5-1 and TRBJ1-4 gives the whole variable domain KAGVTQTPRYLIKTRGQQVTLSCSPISGHRSVSWYQQTPGQGLQFLFEYFSETQRNKGNFPGRFSGRQFSNSRSEMNVSTLELGDSALYLCASRPGQVANEKLFFGSGTQLSVL.

This chain links TRBV19 with TRBJ1-4; tentatively, D is TRBD1 (6 bases). Germline V CDR1 and CDR2: LNHDA, SQIVND (reference sequence). This CDR3 is built from 13 residues. Deletions cut 4 bases from V and 5 bases from J, with 8 bases between. The DNA of the CDR3 is TGTGCCAGTAGTAGACAGGTGAATGAAAAACTGTTTTTT. It yields the protein CASSRQVNEKLFF.

The gene calls are TRBV18 and TRBJ2-5; 8 bases map to TRBD1. Germline values: CDR1 KGHSH, CDR2 LQKENI. This CDR3 spans 15 amino acids. Germline trimming cut 1 base from V and 5 bases from J; bases unmatched to any gene: 6. CDR3 in amino acids: CASSPRQGRTETQYF. As DNA, the CDR3 is TGTGCCAGCTCACCACGACAGGGGAGGACGGAGACCCAGTACTTC.